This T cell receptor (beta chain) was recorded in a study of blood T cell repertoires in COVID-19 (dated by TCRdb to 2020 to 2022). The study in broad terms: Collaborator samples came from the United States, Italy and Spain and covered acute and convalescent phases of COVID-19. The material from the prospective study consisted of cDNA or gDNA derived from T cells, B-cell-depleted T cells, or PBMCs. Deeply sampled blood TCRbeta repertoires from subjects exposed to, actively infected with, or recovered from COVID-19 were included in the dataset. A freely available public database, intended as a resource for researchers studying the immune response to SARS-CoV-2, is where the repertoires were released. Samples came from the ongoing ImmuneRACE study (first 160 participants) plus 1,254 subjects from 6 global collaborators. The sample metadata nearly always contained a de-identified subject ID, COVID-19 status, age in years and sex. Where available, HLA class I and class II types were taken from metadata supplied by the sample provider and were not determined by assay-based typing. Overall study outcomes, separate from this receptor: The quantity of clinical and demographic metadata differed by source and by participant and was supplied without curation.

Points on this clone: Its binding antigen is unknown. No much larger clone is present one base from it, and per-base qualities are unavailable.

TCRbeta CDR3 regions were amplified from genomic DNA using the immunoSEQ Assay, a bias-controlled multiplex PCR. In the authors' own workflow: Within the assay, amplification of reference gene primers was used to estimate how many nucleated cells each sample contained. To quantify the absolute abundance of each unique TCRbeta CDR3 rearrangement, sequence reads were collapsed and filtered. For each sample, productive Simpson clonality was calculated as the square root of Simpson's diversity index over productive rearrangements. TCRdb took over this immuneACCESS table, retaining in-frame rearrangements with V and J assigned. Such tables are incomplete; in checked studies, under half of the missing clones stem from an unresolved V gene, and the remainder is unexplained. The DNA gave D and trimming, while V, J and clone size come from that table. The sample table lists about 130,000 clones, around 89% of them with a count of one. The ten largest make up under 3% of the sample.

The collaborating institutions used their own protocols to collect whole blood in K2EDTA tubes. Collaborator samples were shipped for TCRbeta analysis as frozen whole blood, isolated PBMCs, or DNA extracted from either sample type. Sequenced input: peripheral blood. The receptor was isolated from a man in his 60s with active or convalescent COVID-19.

The DNA reads as follows: TGTGCCAGCAGCCCGGGACTAGCGGGGGGGCTTTGGCAGTTCTTC. Translated, this is CASSPGLAGGLWQFF. The sequence is built from TRBV6-2 or TRBV6-3 and TRBJ2-1; TRBD2 lines up with 16 middle nucleotides. V loses 6 bases at its end and J loses 12 bases; junction bases beyond the gene matches: 8. CDR1 MNHEY and CDR2 SVGEGT were looked up in the germline V gene. Measured from the cysteine to the phenylalanine, the CDR3 is 15 residues long. Only the CDR3 part of the read is kept: 45 bases, read in frame from the first base.